This TCR beta chain was captured by sequencing in a study of cytomegalovirus exposure and HLA in healthy donors. For the study at large: Early on, a data release was issued that held 80 million or so unique TCRs from HLA-typed donors.

General study points: Data from an earlier analysis indicated that most TCR beta V segments were productive either about 90% or about 30% of the time. When a later analysis was performed, an Asian-associated ancestry cluster reportedly had fewer N-insertions than the roughly 690-donor mean.

PCR primers comprised 60 Vbeta and 13 Jbeta primers. How the authors handled the data: There were 80 million to 95 million unique TCR beta chains by a later count, and approximately 10 million of them were shared. Clones were read by immunoSEQ multiplex PCR, and TCRdb kept only the in-frame ones, dropping some. Clone size and V and J calls were adopted from that table, with D and trimming inferred from the DNA. This repertoire shows about 140,000 clones, around 77% found once; its top ten account for roughly 2%. CDR3 length equals 14 residues. Trimming took 6 bases from V and 9 from J; bases not matched to a gene: 11. Per the germline V gene, CDR1 is MNHEY and CDR2 is SVGAGI. As to this clone: Antigen: not known.

This chain links TRBV6-5 with TRBJ2-4, with 7 bases lining up with TRBD2. The receptor was isolated from a man under 40 in good health and CMV-seronegative. The sequencing input was PBMCs. Here the CDR3 reads CASRGGLGMGIQYF. CDR3 DNA: TGTGCCAGCAGAGGTGGACTAGGCATGGGCATTCAGTACTTC.